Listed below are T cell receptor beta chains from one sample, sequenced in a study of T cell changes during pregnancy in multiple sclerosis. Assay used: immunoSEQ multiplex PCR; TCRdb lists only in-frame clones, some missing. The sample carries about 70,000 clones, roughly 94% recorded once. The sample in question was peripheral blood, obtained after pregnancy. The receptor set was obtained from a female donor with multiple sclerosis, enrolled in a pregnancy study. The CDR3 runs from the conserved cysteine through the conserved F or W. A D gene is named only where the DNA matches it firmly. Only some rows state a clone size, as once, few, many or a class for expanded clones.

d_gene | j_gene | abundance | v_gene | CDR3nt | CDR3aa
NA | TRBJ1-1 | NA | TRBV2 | TGTGCCAGCAGTGCACAGGGAGAGTCCTATCCTGAAGCTTTCTTT | CASSAQGESYPEAFF
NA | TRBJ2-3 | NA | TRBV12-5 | TGTGCTAGTGCAACAGATACGCAGTATTTT | CASATDTQYF
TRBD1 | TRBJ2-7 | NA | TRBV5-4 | TGTGCCAGCAGCAAGAACGAAGGACAGGGGCTCTCCTACGAGCAGTACTTC | CASSKNEGQGLSYEQYF
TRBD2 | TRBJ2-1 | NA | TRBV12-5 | TGTGCTAGTGGTTTGTTACTAGCGGGGGTAAGCTCCTACAATGAGCAGTTCTTC | CASGLLLAGVSSYNEQFF
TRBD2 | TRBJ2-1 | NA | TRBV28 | TGTGCCAGCAGGGGACTAGCGGGAGTAGGTTCTTACAATGAGCAGTTCTTC | CASRGLAGVGSYNEQFF
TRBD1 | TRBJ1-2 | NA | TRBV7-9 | TGTGCCAGCAGCTTAGGGGTCGGGACAGATGGCTACACCTTC | CASSLGVGTDGYTF
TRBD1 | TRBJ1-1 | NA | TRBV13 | TGTGCCAGCAGCGAGGGGGCAAACCTGAACACTGAAGCTTTCTTT | CASSEGANLNTEAFF
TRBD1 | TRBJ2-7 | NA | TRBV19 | TGTGCCAGTAGTTTTATCGACAGGGTATACGAGCAGTACTTC | CASSFIDRVYEQYF
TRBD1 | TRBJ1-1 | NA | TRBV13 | TGTGCCAGCAGCTTAGGACTCTCGGGGACAGGGGGCTCTTTGGGGACGAACACTGAAGCTTTCTTT | CASSLGLSGTGGSLGTNTEAFF
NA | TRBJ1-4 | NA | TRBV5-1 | TGCGCCAGCAGCTTGCTAGGGGACAATAATGAAAAACTGTTTTTT | CASSLLGDNNEKLFF
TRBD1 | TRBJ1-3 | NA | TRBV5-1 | TGCGCCAGCAGCTTGGCCGATACAGGACAGGCTGGAAACACCATATATTTT | CASSLADTGQAGNTIYF
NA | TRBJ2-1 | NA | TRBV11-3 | TGTGCCAGCAGCTTAGGGTCGGGGTCGGACAATGAGCAGTTCTTC | CASSLGSGSDNEQFF
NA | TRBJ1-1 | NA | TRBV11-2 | TGTGCCAGCAGCCAGTCGAACACTGAAGCTTTCTTT | CASSQSNTEAFF
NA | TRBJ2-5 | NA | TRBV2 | TGTGCCAGCACCGACCAAGAGACCCAGTACTTC | CASTDQETQYF
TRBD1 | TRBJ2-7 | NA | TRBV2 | TGTGCCAGCAGAGGGACAGGCTACGGGCAGTACTTC | CASRGTGYGQYF
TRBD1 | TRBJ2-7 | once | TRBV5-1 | TGCGCCAGCAGCCCCTCGACAGGGGCCTACGAGCAGTACTTC | CASSPSTGAYEQYF
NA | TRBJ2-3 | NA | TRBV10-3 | TGTGCCATCAGTGTAAGCCTAGAAGAGGCCACGCAGTATTTT | CAISVSLEEATQYF
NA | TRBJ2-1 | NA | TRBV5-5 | TGTGCCAGCAGCTTTGGGTTTGAGGTCACGGAGCAGTTCTTC | CASSFGFEVTEQFF
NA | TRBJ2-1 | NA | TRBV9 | TGTGCCAGCACCAGGAGGCTGGATTACAATGAGCAGTTCTTC | CASTRRLDYNEQFF
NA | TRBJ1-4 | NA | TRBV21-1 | TGTGCCAGCCCGGATCGGGTAAAACTGTTTTTT | CASPDRVKLFF
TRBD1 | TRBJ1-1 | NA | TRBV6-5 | TGTGCCAGCAGTTACGACAGGGTGGGCACTGAAGCTTTCTTT | CASSYDRVGTEAFF
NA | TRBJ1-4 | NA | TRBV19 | TGTGCCAGTAGTATTCCCGGGAGGGAAAAACTGTTTTTT | CASSIPGREKLFF
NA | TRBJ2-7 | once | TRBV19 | TGTGCCAGTAGTATTGGGGAGAGTCACGAGCAGTACTTC | CASSIGESHEQYF
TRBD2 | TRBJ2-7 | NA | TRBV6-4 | TGTGCCAGCAGTGACTCCGACAGGGCTAGGCTAGCGGGAGCCCGCTACGAGCAGTACTTC | CASSDSDRARLAGARYEQYF
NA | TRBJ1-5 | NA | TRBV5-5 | TGTGCCAGCAGCTTGGGAAATACGTGGGGGGGACCCAATCAGCCCCAGCATTTT | CASSLGNTWGGPNQPQHF